This entry lists 20 T cell receptor beta chains sequenced from one sample in a study of regulatory T cells in long-lasting Graves disease. Documented time point: newly diagnosed GD, antithyroid drugs for less than 3 months. The TCR library was prepared using RNA isolated from PBMCs. In building TCR beta libraries, iRepertoire HTBI primers were used together with Arm-PCR of CDR3 regions. MiXCR was run by TCRdb on the multiplex PCR reads, yielding one entry per CDR3 protein. The repertoire holds fewer than 400,000 distinct CDR3 sequences, 15% to 20% seen once, with less than 45% in the top ten. The starting material was peripheral blood mononuclear cells (PBMCs), obtained at new diagnosis, from a patient treated with antithyroid drugs. The receptors shown here come from a female donor with Graves disease.

To note about this clonotype: This likely came from a read error, as a far larger clone is one base away. This is likely a read error, given that the CDR3 carries no conserved phenylalanine or tryptophan at its end. The chain employs TRBV12-3 or TRBV12-4 and TRBJ2-3, with 9 bases that match TRBD2. CDR3 length: 17 amino acids. The CDR3 spells CAISESGTSHTTDTQYL. The CDR3 region has the DNA TGTGCCATCAGTGAGTCCGGGACTAGCCATACCACAGATACGCAGTATCTT.

Note on this clonotype: A read error is likely here: a far larger clone is one base away. The conserved phenylalanine or tryptophan is not found at the CDR3 terminus, so this likely reflects a read error. The V and J genes are TRBV11-2 and TRBJ2-7; TRBD1 aligns across 9 bases. The CDR3 is made up of 16 amino acids. J was trimmed by 3 bases and V by 6 bases; bases with no gene match: 12. Per the germline V gene, CDR1 is SGHAT and CDR2 is FQNNGV. The chain's CDR3 is CASRSHIGTGFYEQYL. The CDR3 DNA follows: TGTGCCAGCAGGAGTCATATCGGGACAGGGTTCTACGAGCAGTACCTC.

Only one count was recorded for this clonotype. In DNA form, the CDR3 reads TGTGCCAGTACGGGGGGCTCCTCTGGAAACACCATATATTTT. Amino acid sequence: CASTGGSSGNTIYF. This chain links TRBV19 with TRBJ1-3, with D perhaps matching TRBD1 (6 bases). The CDR3 has 14 residues. Germline lookup yields CDR1 LNHDA and CDR2 SQIVND (reference sequence). V was pared by 7 bases and J by 0 bases, with 10 bases between.

This clonotype has a handful of counts. This chain uses TRBV6-2 or TRBV6-3 with TRBJ2-1; a weak D match, TRBD2 (6 bases). Deletions cut 1 base from V and 7 bases from J, with 11 bases between. From germline, CDR1 is MNHEY and CDR2 SVGEGT. This CDR3 comprises 14 residues. The CDR3 loop is CASSYYLLANEQFF. CDR3 nucleotides: TGTGCCAGCAGTTACTACCTACTAGCTAATGAGCAGTTCTTC.

This clonotype was seen a handful of times. V and J are TRBV5-1 and TRBJ1-2; weak D call: TRBD1 (6 bases). There are 15 residues in the CDR3. The germline V gene has CDR1 SGHRS and CDR2 YFSETQ. Trimming shortened V by 5 bases and J by 1 base, and 15 bases separated the two germline ends. The CDR3 sequence is CASSSGQQLNYGYTF. For the CDR3, the DNA is TGCGCCAGCAGTTCCGGACAGCAACTTAACTATGGCTACACCTTC. The variable domain in full, completed from reference TRBV5-1 and TRBJ1-2, reads KAGVTQTPRYLIKTRGQQVTLSCSPISGHRSVSWYQQTPGQGLQFLFEYFSETQRNKGNFPGRFSGRQFSNSRSEMNVSTLELGDSALYLCASSSGQQLNYGYTFGSGTRLTVV.

Many counts were recorded for this clonotype. The V gene is TRBV29-1, the J gene TRBJ2-1; 8 positions match TRBD1. The CDR3 is made up of 13 amino acids. V gave up 4 bases and J gave up 6 bases; unmatched junction bases: 5. Germline V lookup: CDR1 SQVTM, CDR2 ANQGSEA. The CDR3 spells CSVGTGPANEQFF. As DNA, the CDR3 is TGCAGCGTTGGGACAGGGCCAGCCAATGAGCAGTTCTTC.

This clonotype has a count of ten or more. The J gene is TRBJ1-6, the V gene TRBV28, with D possibly being TRBD1 (6 bases). V lost 6 bases and J lost 6, with 18 bases in between. CDR3 length: 16 amino acids. CDR1 and CDR2 from the germline V gene are MDHEN and SYDVKM. The DNA of the CDR3 is TGTGCCAGCAGCAAGTCTACAGGGACGGCTAATTCACCCCTCCACTTT. This sequence encodes CASSKSTGTANSPLHF.

The chain carries TRBV6-1 and TRBJ2-7; a possible D gene is TRBD1 (6 bases). Germline-derived CDR1 and CDR2 are MNHNS and SASEGT. CDR3 length equals 15 residues. Trimming pared 6 bases from V and 4 bases from J, leaving 19 bases between. The CDR3 DNA sequence: TGTGCCAGCAGCCGCCCGTACAGGGTTGGGTACGAGCAGTACTTC. Protein product: CASSRPYRVGYEQYF.

This clonotype was seen repeatedly, ten times or more. The rearrangement links TRBV28 to TRBJ2-3; D is unclear. Germline V gene data show CDR1 as MDHEN and CDR2 as SYDVKM. The CDR3 has 13 amino acids. Trimming pared 2 bases from V and 4 bases from J, leaving 7 bases between. This CDR3 is CASSLESADTQYF. In DNA form, the CDR3 reads TGTGCCAGCAGTTTAGAGTCGGCAGATACGCAGTATTTT.

Ten or more counts support this clonotype. J is TRBJ2-7 and V is TRBV6-2 or TRBV6-3; D gene unclear. The CDR3 is 15 amino acids. CDR1 is MNHEY, CDR2 SVGEGT, per germline. V lost 6 bases, J lost 7 bases, and 22 bases lay in between. The CDR3 DNA reads TGTGCCAGCAGGGGGTTAGTGGTTCCCCTAGGGGAGCAGTACTTC. Residues: CASRGLVVPLGEQYF.

This chain uses TRBV9 with TRBJ1-2; 8 bases are shared with TRBD1. This CDR3 region has 13 residues. The J segment lost 4 bases and the V segment lost 3 bases, leaving 2 bases of the junction unmatched. Germline CDR1 is SGDLS and CDR2 is YYNGEE. For the CDR3, the DNA is TGTGCCAGCAGCGCGGGACAGGTCTATGGCTACACCTTC. It translates to CASSAGQVYGYTF.

This clonotype was counted ten times or more. V usage is TRBV28 and J usage is TRBJ1-1; TRBD1 aligns across 8 bases. Germline V gene lookup returns CDR1 MDHEN and CDR2 SYDVKM. The CDR3 loop spans 14 amino acids. V gave up 2 bases and J gave up 5 bases; unmatched junction bases: 4. The CDR3 bases are TGTGCCAGCAGTTTAGGGACAGGCTGGACTGAAGCTTTCTTT. Translating it yields CASSLGTGWTEAFF. The full variable domain, in which reference TRBV28 and TRBJ1-1 provide the parts outside the CDR3, is DVKVTQSSRYLVKRTGEKVFLECVQDMDHENMFWYRQDPGLGLRLIYFSYDVKMKEKGDIPEGYSVSREKKERFSLILESASTNQTSMYLCASSLGTGWTEAFFGQGTRLTVV.

This clonotype was found a few times. This chain links TRBV4-1 with TRBJ2-3; 7 nucleotides line up with TRBD2. Losses at the gene ends were 4 bases for V and 2 bases for J; bases not matched to a gene: 3. The CDR3 has 14 residues. Germline V gene lookup returns CDR1 MGHRA and CDR2 YSYEKL. CDR3 sequence reads: CASSPGLTTDTQYF. The CDR3 nucleotides read TGCGCCAGCAGCCCGGGACTAACCACAGATACGCAGTATTTT.

The rearrangement links TRBV5-1 to TRBJ2-1; D may be TRBD2 (6 bases). The DNA end lines up better with TRBJ2-3; the J call may be wrong. Germline loops: CDR1 SGHRS, CDR2 YFSETQ. This CDR3 comprises 15 residues. In DNA form, the CDR3 reads TGCGCCAGCAGCTTGCAAGCGGGCGATGTAGTTACGCAGTATTTT. Its translation: CASSLQAGDVVTQYF.

This clonotype was seen a few times. The rearrangement links TRBV28 to TRBJ2-1; 7 bases line up with TRBD1. The CDR3 is 14 amino acids. Germline trimming cut 7 bases from V and 4 bases from J; bases unmatched to any gene: 7. The V gene's germline CDR1 is MDHEN and CDR2 SYDVKM. The CDR3 region is CASKATGSYNEQFF. The CDR3, as DNA: TGTGCCAGCAAAGCGACAGGGTCATACAATGAGCAGTTCTTC.

This clonotype has a count of ten or more. The chain is built from TRBV4-1 and TRBJ1-2; 8 bases are a match to TRBD1. The CDR3 covers 18 residues. The germline CDR1 and CDR2 sequences are MGHRA and YSYEKL. V gave up 0 bases and J gave up 8 bases; unmatched junction bases: 17. This chain's CDR3 is CASSQEQGGQVVIKGYTF. The CDR3, as DNA: TGCGCCAGCAGCCAAGAGCAGGGGGGACAGGTTGTAATCAAGGGCTACACCTTC.

The sample holds many counts of this clonotype. The chain couples TRBV7-8 to TRBJ2-7, with D possibly being TRBD2 (5 bases). CDR3 length: 15 amino acids. V dropped 2 bases and J dropped 3 bases, with 14 bases sitting between them. CDR1 SGHVS and CDR2 FQNEAQ come from the germline V gene. The CDR3 is CASSLIANRDYEQYF. As DNA, the CDR3 is TGTGCCAGCAGCTTAATAGCCAACCGGGACTACGAGCAGTACTTC. Based on the CDR3 plus reference TRBV7-8 and TRBJ2-7, the full variable domain is GAGVSQSPRYKVAKRGQDVALRCDPISGHVSLFWYQQALGQGPEFLTYFQNEAQLDKSGLPSDRFFAERPEGSVSTLKIQRTQQEDSAVYLCASSLIANRDYEQYFGPGTRLTVT.

This clonotype showed up many times. The V call is TRBV2, the J call TRBJ1-6; 9 positions match TRBD1. Germline assignment: CDR1 SNHLY and CDR2 FYNNEI. This CDR3 contains 15 residues. Trimming took 2 bases from V and 6 from J; bases not matched to a gene: 2. The CDR3 bases are TGTGCCAGCAGTGAACTGACAGGGGGTAATTCACCCCTCCACTTT. Residues: CASSELTGGNSPLHF.

The table lists this clonotype with a count of one. The chain is built from TRBV28 and TRBJ2-1, with TRBD2 identical over 9 bases. Germline CDR1 and CDR2: MDHEN and SYDVKM. This CDR3 comprises 15 residues. V was clipped by 5 bases and J by 8 bases; unmatched bases: 10. The DNA for the CDR3 is TGTGCCAGCAGTCCGTCCTTAGCGGGAGCGCATGAGCAGTTCTTC. It is translated as CASSPSLAGAHEQFF.

Of note for this clonotype: A much larger clone differs by one base, so this may be a read error. The J gene is TRBJ2-7, the V gene TRBV6-1; 12 positions agree with TRBD1. Trimming at V came to 6 bases and at J to 7 bases, leaving 13 bases not matched to a gene. There are 16 residues in the CDR3. Per germline, CDR1 MNHNS and CDR2 SASEGT. The CDR3 is CASSQRGTGGHNEQYF. CDR3 coding DNA: TGTGCCAGCAGCCAGAGAGGGACAGGGGGCCACAATGAGCAGTACTTC.